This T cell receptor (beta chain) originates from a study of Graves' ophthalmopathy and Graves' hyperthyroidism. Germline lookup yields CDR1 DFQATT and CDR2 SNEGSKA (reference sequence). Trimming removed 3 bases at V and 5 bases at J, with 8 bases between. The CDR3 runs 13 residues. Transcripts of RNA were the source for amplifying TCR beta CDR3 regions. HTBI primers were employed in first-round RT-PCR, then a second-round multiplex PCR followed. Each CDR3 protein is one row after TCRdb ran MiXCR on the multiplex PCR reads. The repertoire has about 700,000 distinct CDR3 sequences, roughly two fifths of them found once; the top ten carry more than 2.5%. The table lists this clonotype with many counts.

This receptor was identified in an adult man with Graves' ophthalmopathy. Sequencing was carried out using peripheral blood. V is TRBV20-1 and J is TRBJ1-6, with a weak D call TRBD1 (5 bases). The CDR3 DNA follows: TGCAGTGCTAGTAAAGGGGATAATTCACCCCTCCACTTT. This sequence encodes CSASKGDNSPLHF.